A single sample is the source of the 32 T cell receptor beta chains below, sequenced in a study of CD8 T cells in Susac syndrome (dated by TCRdb to the late 2010s). The library was produced with the immunoSEQ multiplex PCR assay. RNA was extracted with the RNeasy kit and roughly 0.5 to 1 ug was reverse transcribed using random hexamers. Using fastp at Q25 and MiXCR, TCRdb reprocessed the public reads and kept productive beta chains. Duplicate CDR3 protein sequences are folded into a single record with the most common DNA and genes. The table for this sample lists a few hundred thousand distinct CDR3 sequences; about 94% of them were counted only once. The ten largest clones add up to around 0.13% of the sample. What was sequenced was CD8+ T cells from PBMCs. Receptor source: a human donor with multiple sclerosis.

The V gene is TRBV10-3, the J gene TRBJ1-1, with no clear D. Germline V gene sequence: CDR1 ENHRY, CDR2 SYGVKD. The germline V and J ends were trimmed by 2 bases and 8 bases, with 12 bases remaining between them. The CDR3 covers 13 residues. The CDR3, as DNA: TGTGCCATCAGTGAGGAGGATATTCGGGAAGCTTTCTTT. Its protein product is CAISEEDIREAFF.

The chain carries TRBV20-1 and TRBJ1-2, with a possible D match to TRBD1 (6 bases). Trimming took off 4 bases at V and 4 bases at J, with 16 bases between the two ends. The CDR3 covers 14 residues. Germline assignment: CDR1 DFQATT and CDR2 SNEGSKA (reference sequence). The CDR3 spells CSATFQGQGYGYTF. The CDR3 nucleotides read TGCAGTGCTACCTTCCAGGGGCAGGGCTATGGCTACACCTTC.

This chain links TRBV20-1 with TRBJ2-7, with 7 bases matching TRBD1. The CDR3 is made up of 12 amino acids. Per the germline V gene, CDR1 is DFQATT and CDR2 is SNEGSKA (reference sequence). Trimming cost V 6 bases and J 3 bases; bases outside gene matches: 5. CDR3 DNA: TGCAGTGCAACAGGGGTGGACTACGAGCAGTACTTC. This gives the protein CSATGVDYEQYF.

In this sample, this clonotype turned up once. The chain carries TRBV7-2 and TRBJ2-7; D perhaps matches TRBD2 (7 bases). The CDR3 contains 18 residues. V dropped 2 bases and J dropped 4 bases, with 24 bases sitting between them. The germline gives CDR1 SGHTA, CDR2 FQGNSA. The CDR3 region is CASSLSPPGGGGRYEQYF. CDR3 DNA: TGTGCCAGCAGCTTATCCCCCCCTGGGGGAGGGGGTAGGTACGAGCAGTACTTC.

The rearrangement links TRBV19 to TRBJ2-6, with 7 bases lining up with TRBD1. Germline lookup yields CDR1 LNHDA and CDR2 SQIVND (reference sequence). Trimming cost V 3 bases and J 2 bases; bases outside gene matches: 4. The CDR3 contains 16 residues. CDR3 sequence reads: CASSIDRVAGANVLTF. CDR3 DNA: TGTGCCAGTAGTATCGACAGGGTAGCTGGGGCCAACGTCCTGACTTTC. The complete variable domain, with remaining parts taken from reference TRBV19 and TRBJ2-6, reads DGGITQSPKYLFRKEGQNVTLSCEQNLNHDAMYWYRQDPGQGLRLIYYSQIVNDFQKGDIAEGYSVSREKKESFPLTVTSAQKNPTAFYLCASSIDRVAGANVLTFGAGSRLTVL.

This rearrangement joins TRBV7-9 to TRBJ2-7; 12 positions match TRBD2. The CDR3 covers 16 residues. Unmatched junction bases numbered 9, after V lost 7 bases and J lost 2 bases. Per the germline V gene, CDR1 is SEHNR and CDR2 is FQNEAQ (reference sequence). Here the CDR3 reads CASTLPTSGGPYEQYF. CDR3 nucleotide sequence: TGTGCCAGCACCCTACCTACTAGCGGGGGGCCCTACGAGCAGTACTTC.

V gene TRBV7-2 combines with J gene TRBJ1-1; possibly TRBD1 for D (5 bases). Germline values: CDR1 SGHTA, CDR2 FQGNSA. The germline V and J ends were trimmed by 2 bases and 11 bases, with 18 bases remaining between them. The CDR3 runs to 14 residues. The DNA of the CDR3 is TGTGCCAGCAGCTTACCCTCCGGGGGGTCAAAGGCTTTCTTT. Its protein is CASSLPSGGSKAFF. Based on the CDR3 plus reference TRBV7-2 and TRBJ1-1, the full variable domain is GAGVSQSPSNKVTEKGKDVELRCDPISGHTALYWYRQSLGQGLEFLIYFQGNSAPDKSGLPSDRFSAERTGGSVSTLTIQRTQQEDSAVYLCASSLPSGGSKAFFGQGTRLTVV.

V and J are TRBV11-3 and TRBJ2-7; D is possibly TRBD1 or TRBD2 (6 bases each). Germline CDR1 reads SGHNT; CDR2 reads YENEEA. There are 16 residues in the CDR3. V was shortened by 0 bases and J by 0 bases, with 12 bases between the two germline ends. CDR3 region: CASSLERGERSYEQYF. In DNA form, the CDR3 reads TGTGCCAGCAGCTTAGAGAGGGGGGAGCGCTCCTACGAGCAGTACTTC.

The chain links TRBV2 to TRBJ1-6; no clear D gene. Germline CDR1 and CDR2: SNHLY and FYNNEI. V lost 2 bases and J 0 bases, leaving 5 bases between the germline ends. The CDR3 has 15 amino acids. CDR3 sequence reads: CASSERSSYNSPLHF. CDR3 nucleotides: TGTGCCAGCAGTGAAAGGAGCTCCTATAATTCACCCCTCCACTTT.

This sequence joins TRBV30 and TRBJ2-1, with 9 bases identical to TRBD1. Germline lookup yields CDR1 GTSNPN and CDR2 SVGIG (reference sequence). V was pared by 8 bases and J by 15 bases, with 23 bases of the junction left unmatched. The CDR3 is made up of 15 amino acids. The CDR3 sequence is CAGTIWTGDRYLWFF. The CDR3 DNA sequence: TGTGCCGGGACAATCTGGACAGGGGATCGGTATTTATGGTTCTTC.

The J gene is TRBJ2-5, the V gene TRBV4-3; 8 bases fit TRBD1. Germline trimming cut 1 base from V and 5 bases from J; bases unmatched to any gene: 3. The CDR3 sequence is 14 residues long. Per the germline V gene, CDR1 is LGHNA and CDR2 is YSLEER. The DNA for the CDR3 is TGCGCCAGCAGCCAAGTCCAGGGGGCGGAGACCCAGTACTTC. Protein product: CASSQVQGAETQYF.

The genes are TRBV5-1 and TRBJ2-1; tentative D call: TRBD2 (5 bases). V was clipped by 0 bases and J by 7 bases, with 14 bases between them. CDR1 is SGHRS, CDR2 YFSETQ, per germline. This CDR3 has 15 amino acids. Written as DNA, the CDR3 is TGCGCCAGCAGCTTGGCCGAAACGGGAAGGAATGAGCAGTTCTTC. Its protein product is CASSLAETGRNEQFF.

This chain connects TRBV20-1 to TRBJ2-3; 7 bases are a match to TRBD1. Germline V CDR1 and CDR2: DFQATT, SNEGSKA (reference sequence). This CDR3 is built from 13 residues. V shed 5 bases and J 2 bases; nucleotides not matched to a gene: 4. The CDR3 sequence: CSAEDRSTDTQYF. CDR3 coding DNA: TGCAGTGCTGAGGACAGGTCCACAGATACGCAGTATTTT.

The V gene is TRBV19, the J gene TRBJ1-6; the D is unclear. The V gene lost 0 bases and the J gene lost 5 bases, with 8 bases spanning the gap. Germline CDR1 and CDR2: LNHDA and SQIVND (reference sequence). The CDR3 runs to 15 residues. CDR3 loop: CASSIDPSDNSPLHF. The CDR3 region has the DNA TGTGCCAGTAGTATAGATCCATCGGATAATTCACCCCTCCACTTT.

In its sample, this clonotype was seen once. This chain connects TRBV5-6 to TRBJ2-1; D unclear. Deletions cut 4 bases from V and 0 bases from J, with 14 bases between. Germline CDR1 is SGHDT and CDR2 is YYEEEE. The length of the CDR3 is 16 residues. This chain's CDR3 is CASSHTEYISYNEQFF. Here the CDR3 DNA reads TGTGCCAGCAGCCATACAGAATATATCTCCTACAATGAGCAGTTCTTC.

V and J are TRBV13 and TRBJ1-1, with D possibly TRBD1 on 5 matching bases. From germline, CDR1 is PRHDT and CDR2 FYEKMQ (reference sequence). Trimming removed 3 bases at V and 5 bases at J, with 13 bases between. The CDR3 contains 14 residues. Written as DNA, the CDR3 is TGTGCCAGCAGCTTTGGGGGAAGCGGGACTGAAGCTTTCTTT. Translation gives CASSFGGSGTEAFF.

Details on this clonotype: A read error may produce the germline difference seen at one junction end. The rearrangement joins TRBV7-7 to TRBJ2-1; maybe TRBD2 (5 bases). The CDR3 spans 15 residues. Germline loops: CDR1 SSHAT, CDR2 FNYEAQ (reference sequence). The CDR3 region has the DNA TGTGCTAGCAGCTTGGACTCAGGCTCCTACAATGAGCAGTTCTTC. Translation gives CASSLDSGSYNEQFF.

The V and J genes are TRBV2 and TRBJ2-1; possible D gene TRBD1, 5 bases. Germline V gene data show CDR1 as SNHLY and CDR2 as FYNNEI. The CDR3 contains 15 residues. V shed 8 bases and J shed 9 bases, with 23 bases lying between them. The CDR3 loop is CASWAGLGSTIEQFF. The DNA for the CDR3 is TGTGCCAGCTGGGCAGGGCTGGGTTCTACAATTGAGCAGTTCTTC. The full variable domain, with the rest looked up from reference TRBV2 and TRBJ2-1, is EPEVTQTPSHQVTQMGQEVILRCVPISNHLYFYWYRQILGQKVEFLVSFYNNEISEKSEIFDDQFSVERPDGSNFTLKIRSTKLEDSAMYFCASWAGLGSTIEQFFGPGTRLTVL.

The CDR3, as DNA: TGTGCTAGTGGGACCGCCGGGGGGAATGAAAAACTGTTTTTT. Its translation: CASGTAGGNEKLFF. The V and J genes are TRBV12-5 and TRBJ1-4, with a possible D match to TRBD1 (5 bases). V was cut by 6 bases and J by 5 bases, with 13 bases left in between. The germline V gene has CDR1 LGHNT and CDR2 FRNRAP. The CDR3 contains 14 residues.

The J gene is TRBJ1-2, the V gene TRBV3-1; possible D gene TRBD1, 5 bases. Germline loops: CDR1 LGHDT, CDR2 YNNKEL (reference sequence). This CDR3 region has 16 residues. V dropped 0 bases and J dropped 3 bases, with 14 bases sitting between them. The CDR3 reads CASSQEGRASHYGYTF. The CDR3 DNA is TGTGCCAGCAGCCAAGAGGGGCGAGCCTCTCACTATGGCTACACCTTC. Full variable domain (outside the CDR3, taken from reference TRBV3-1 and TRBJ1-2): DTAVSQTPKYLVTQMGNDKSIKCEQNLGHDTMYWYKQDSKKFLKIMFSYNNKELIINETVPNRFSPKSPDKAHLNLHINSLELGDSAVYFCASSQEGRASHYGYTFGSGTRLTVV.

The J gene is TRBJ2-7, the V gene TRBV20-1, with TRBD1 matching over 7 bases. The CDR3 contains 15 residues. V was clipped by 0 bases and J by 4 bases; unmatched bases: 9. From germline, CDR1 is DFQATT and CDR2 SNEGSKA (reference sequence). The CDR3 protein is CSARDRKGGGYEQYF. CDR3 bases: TGCAGTGCTAGAGATCGAAAAGGGGGCGGTTACGAGCAGTACTTC.

The rearrangement joins TRBV12-3 or TRBV12-4 to TRBJ2-5; tentatively, D is TRBD1 or TRBD2 (5 bases each). The CDR3 has 14 amino acids. Trimming left V 8 bases short and J 1 base short, with 14 bases between. CDR3 sequence reads: CASSSTGGQETQYF. DNA of the CDR3: TGTGCCAGCTCGTCGACTGGGGGCCAAGAGACCCAGTACTTC.

This chain uses TRBV4-1 with TRBJ1-5; 10 positions match TRBD1. Germline CDR1 is MGHRA and CDR2 is YSYEKL. The CDR3 totals 18 residues. V was clipped by 4 bases and J by 3 bases; unmatched bases: 12. The DNA for the CDR3 is TGCGCCAGCAGCCGATTGCTGACCGGGACAGGGGACAATCAGCCCCAGCATTTT. The encoded protein is CASSRLLTGTGDNQPQHF.

The V and J genes are TRBV27 and TRBJ2-7, with a possible D match to TRBD1 (5 bases). Looked up from germline, CDR1 is MNHEY and CDR2 is SMNVEV (reference sequence). V was trimmed by 0 bases and J by 2 bases, leaving 11 bases between them. The length of the CDR3 is 15 residues. The CDR3 region is CASSLSDRTAYEQYF. The CDR3 DNA is TGTGCCAGCAGTTTATCTGACAGAACGGCCTACGAGCAGTACTTC.

The chain recombines TRBV6-5 with TRBJ2-3; weak D call: TRBD1 (6 bases). In germline, CDR1 is MNHEY, CDR2 SVGAGI. The CDR3 is 15 residues long. V was shortened by 5 bases and J by 0 bases, with 12 bases between the two germline ends. CDR3 bases: TGTGCCAGCAGTCACCAGGGGTCCAGCACAGATACGCAGTATTTT. Protein sequence: CASSHQGSSTDTQYF.

The chain recombines TRBV6-6 with TRBJ2-7; D is perhaps TRBD2 (6 bases). Germline V gene data show CDR1 as MNHNY and CDR2 as SVGAGI (reference sequence). The CDR3 loop spans 15 amino acids. The V and J ends lost 5 bases and 1 base respectively, with 15 bases between them. In DNA, the CDR3 is TGTGCCAGCAGTACGGAGCATAGCGGTTCCTACGAGCAGTACTTC. Amino acid sequence: CASSTEHSGSYEQYF.

The genes are TRBV19 and TRBJ1-1; D remains unclear. V lost 2 bases, J lost 0 bases, and 7 bases lay in between. Germline CDR1 reads LNHDA; CDR2 reads SQIVND (reference sequence). The CDR3 has 14 amino acids. CDR3 in amino acids: CASSIPGLNTEAFF. The CDR3 DNA sequence: TGTGCCAGTAGTATACCGGGTTTGAACACTGAAGCTTTCTTT. Combining the CDR3 with reference TRBV19 and TRBJ1-1 gives the whole variable domain DGGITQSPKYLFRKEGQNVTLSCEQNLNHDAMYWYRQDPGQGLRLIYYSQIVNDFQKGDIAEGYSVSREKKESFPLTVTSAQKNPTAFYLCASSIPGLNTEAFFGQGTRLTVV.

The rearrangement links TRBV29-1 to TRBJ1-2; no reliable D call. The CDR3 sequence is 12 residues long. Per the germline V gene, CDR1 is SQVTM and CDR2 is ANQGSEA. Between the trimmed V and J ends, which lost 4 bases and 2 bases, there was a span of 8 bases. The CDR3 is CSVASANYGYTF. The CDR3 DNA sequence: TGCAGCGTTGCATCGGCGAACTATGGCTACACCTTC.

V and J are TRBV27 and TRBJ1-6; TRBD1 is a possible D gene (6 bases). CDR3 size: 15 residues. Trimming removed 5 bases from V and 2 bases from J, with 10 bases in between. Germline V gene sequence: CDR1 MNHEY, CDR2 SMNVEV (reference sequence). The CDR3, as DNA: TGTGCCAGCAGTACAGGGTCGGCCTATAATTCACCCCTCCACTTT. Translation: CASSTGSAYNSPLHF.

The chain joins TRBV7-2 to TRBJ2-3; D call uncertain. Between the trimmed V and J ends, which lost 1 base and 4 bases, there was a span of 12 bases. CDR3 length: 15 amino acids. Germline V gene lookup returns CDR1 SGHTA and CDR2 FQGNSA. The DNA for the CDR3 is TGTGCCAGCAGCTTAGAGAGGTTGTCTGCAGATACGCAGTATTTT. It specifies CASSLERLSADTQYF.

The chain uses TRBV10-3 and TRBJ2-7; D gene ambiguous. The V end lost 11 bases, the J end lost 1 base, and 9 bases lay between the germline ends. Germline V gene lookup returns CDR1 ENHRY and CDR2 SYGVKD. The length of the CDR3 is 11 residues. The CDR3, as DNA: TGTGCCCTCCACAGTTCCTACGAGCAGTACTTC. Translated, it gives CALHSSYEQYF.

The gene calls are TRBV3-1 and TRBJ1-1; unclear D gene. Germline assignment: CDR1 LGHDT and CDR2 YNNKEL (reference sequence). V was shortened by 3 bases and J by 5 bases, with 13 bases between the two germline ends. This CDR3 region has 14 residues. The CDR3 region has the DNA TGTGCCAGCAGCCAGGAGGGCCGGAGGACTGAAGCTTTCTTT. Translated: CASSQEGRRTEAFF.